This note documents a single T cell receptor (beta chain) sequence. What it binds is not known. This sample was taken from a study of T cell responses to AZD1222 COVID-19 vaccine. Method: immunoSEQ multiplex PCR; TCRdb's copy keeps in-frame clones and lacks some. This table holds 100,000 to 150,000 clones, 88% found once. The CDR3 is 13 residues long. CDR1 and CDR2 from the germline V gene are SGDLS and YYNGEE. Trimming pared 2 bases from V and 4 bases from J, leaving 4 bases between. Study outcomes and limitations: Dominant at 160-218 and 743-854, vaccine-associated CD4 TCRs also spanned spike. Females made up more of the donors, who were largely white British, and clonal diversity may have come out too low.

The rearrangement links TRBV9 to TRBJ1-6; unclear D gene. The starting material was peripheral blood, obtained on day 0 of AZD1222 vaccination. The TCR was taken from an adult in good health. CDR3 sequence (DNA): TGTGCCAGCAGCGTTGATTATAATTCACCCCTCCACTTT. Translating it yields CASSVDYNSPLHF.